This T cell receptor beta chain was sequenced during a study of T cells in Graves' hyperthyroidism and ophthalmopathy. Germline V CDR1 and CDR2: MGHDK, SYGVNS. J was trimmed by 6 bases and V by 6 bases; bases with no gene match: 7. The CDR3 sequence is 16 residues long. Over 18 months, lack of ophthalmopathy progression marked Graves' hyperthyroidism as stable. The authors took PBMCs from 7.5 to 10 ml fresh peripheral blood. This clonotype appeared a few times. Its antigen is unidentified. Amplification of TCR beta CDR3 regions used RNA as the template. HTBI primers were employed in a first-round RT-PCR of the TCR CDR3. From the multiplex PCR reads, TCRdb called clonotypes with MiXCR, one entry per CDR3 protein. The sample consists of 300,000 to 400,000 distinct CDR3 sequences, approximately 15% of them appearing once. Regarding the study as a whole: Also found in blood were most expanded thyroid clonotypes above 0.001. Ophthalmopathy got predicted by the model a median around 6.6 months before its onset.

Sequencing was done on a sample of blood. The sequence derives from a woman in her 30s with Graves' hyperthyroidism. The chain recombines TRBV25-1 with TRBJ2-3, with 15 bases that match TRBD2. The CDR3 nucleotides are TGTGCCAGCAGGGGGGGGACTAGCGGGAGGCGGGATACGCAGTATTTT. Its protein is CASRGGTSGRRDTQYF.